This TCR beta chain was obtained from a study of blood T cell repertoires in COVID-19. Study at large: The analysed material was cDNA or gDNA that came from T cells, B-cell-depleted T cells, or PBMCs.

The protocol was immunoSEQ multiplex PCR, while the TCRdb copy is restricted to in-frame clones and leaves out a portion. The sample yields around 120,000 clones, roughly 90% seen once. The sequencing sample was made of peripheral blood. The receptor's source is a man between 60 and 70 years old with COVID-19, enrolled during active disease.

The chain's CDR3 is CAWTPGNTYNEQFF. The CDR3 DNA follows: TGTGCCTGGACCCCCGGGAACACCTACAATGAGCAGTTCTTC. The V gene is TRBV30, the J gene TRBJ2-1; perhaps TRBD2 as D (5 bases). CDR1 GTSNPN and CDR2 SVGIG come from the germline V gene (reference sequence). V lost 4 bases and J lost 2, with 12 bases in between. The CDR3 totals 14 residues.